This entry lists 15 T cell receptor beta chains sequenced from one sample in a study of T cell repertoires in cytomegalovirus infection. TCRdb re-analysed the reads in MiXCR, keeping a single row per CDR3 protein. The table shows about 530,000 distinct CDR3 sequences, with about a quarter occurring only once. Sequences were obtained from PBMCs. The receptors were gathered from a human donor in good health (CMV status not recorded). Some clones in this sample may be carry-over from other donors' samples.

This chain links TRBV7-8 with TRBJ1-2; tentative D call: TRBD1 (6 bases). This CDR3 is built from 16 residues. V lost 5 bases, J lost 4 bases, and 20 bases lay in between. Germline CDR1 and CDR2: SGHVS and FQNEAQ. CDR3 DNA sequence: TGTGCCAGCAGCCGTTTAGGGGGTCTGGCGGGCTATGGCTACACCTTC. This sequence encodes CASSRLGGLAGYGYTF.

This clonotype turned up a few times. The V call is TRBV24-1, the J call TRBJ1-5; TRBD1 might be the D (5 bases). Germline V gene lookup returns CDR1 KGHDR and CDR2 SFDVKD. The CDR3 is 12 amino acids. Trimming cost V 9 bases and J 9 bases, with 14 bases left between them. For the CDR3, the DNA is TGTGCCACCTCACAGACAGACGCGCCCCAGCATTTT. Protein product: CATSQTDAPQHF.

There are a few counts of this clonotype. The rearrangement links TRBV6-2 or TRBV6-3 to TRBJ2-1; 12 bases match TRBD2. CDR1 MNHEY and CDR2 SVGEGT come from the germline V gene. This CDR3 is built from 20 residues. Unmatched junction bases numbered 15, after V lost 6 bases and J lost 0 bases. CDR3 region: CASSAITGTSGPISYNEQFF. CDR3 coding DNA: TGTGCCAGCAGCGCCATTACCGGGACTAGCGGGCCTATCTCCTACAATGAGCAGTTCTTC.

This clonotype appeared many times. CDR3 coding DNA: TGCAGTGCCCAGCGGACTAGCGGAGGGGGGGAGACCCAGTACTTC. This translates into CSAQRTSGGGETQYF. The chain joins TRBV20-1 to TRBJ2-5; 10 bases are shared with TRBD2. The CDR3 loop spans 15 amino acids. After removal of 6 bases from V and 5 bases from J, the junction contained 12 bases not matched to a gene. CDR1 is DFQATT, CDR2 SNEGSKA, per germline (reference sequence).

V gene TRBV20-1 combines with J gene TRBJ1-5; D is perhaps TRBD1 (5 bases). The ends were cut back, 1 base at V and 4 bases at J, with 11 bases in the middle. CDR1 is DFQATT, CDR2 SNEGSKA, per germline (reference sequence). The CDR3 is 14 amino acids. The CDR3 DNA sequence: TGCAGTGCTAGAGTCTGGGGCGGTAATCAGCCCCAGCATTTT. Translating it yields CSARVWGGNQPQHF.

This clonotype was recorded a few times. This chain joins TRBV12-3 or TRBV12-4 and TRBJ2-5; D might be TRBD2 (7 bases). The CDR3 is 16 residues long. V was clipped by 6 bases and J by 1 base, with 18 bases between them. CDR3: CASSPPVGGPQETQYF. CDR3 sequence (DNA): TGTGCCAGCAGCCCTCCCGTCGGGGGGCCCCAAGAGACCCAGTACTTC.

The V call is TRBV7-2, the J call TRBJ1-4; the D gene is possibly TRBD1 (5 bases). The V gene's germline CDR1 is SGHTA and CDR2 FQGNSA. With 4 bases removed from V and 2 bases from J, the gap between germline ends came to 14 bases. The CDR3 has 16 residues. The CDR3 nucleotides read TGTGCCAGCAGCTCTAGGTCGGGACTTACTAATGAAAAACTGTTTTTT. It encodes CASSSRSGLTNEKLFF.

The chain carries TRBV5-6 and TRBJ2-7; D remains ambiguous. Between the trimmed V and J ends, which lost 0 bases and 7 bases, there was a span of 11 bases. Germline CDR1 and CDR2: SGHDT and YYEEEE. This CDR3 has 13 amino acids. CDR3 amino acids: CASSLVTPGEQYF. CDR3 sequence (DNA): TGTGCCAGCAGCTTGGTCACCCCTGGTGAGCAGTACTTC.

This chain uses TRBV2 with TRBJ1-5, with 7 bases fitting TRBD1. The CDR3 sequence is 15 residues long. V lost 5 bases to trimming and J lost 6 bases; unmatched junction nucleotides: 10. The V gene's germline CDR1 is SNHLY and CDR2 FYNNEI. The CDR3 DNA sequence: TGTGCCAGCAGTTCACAGGGGAATTTAGGTCAGCCCCAGCATTTT. Translated: CASSSQGNLGQPQHF. Drawing the rest from reference TRBV2 and TRBJ1-5, the complete variable domain is EPEVTQTPSHQVTQMGQEVILRCVPISNHLYFYWYRQILGQKVEFLVSFYNNEISEKSEIFDDQFSVERPDGSNFTLKIRSTKLEDSAMYFCASSSQGNLGQPQHFGDGTRLSIL.

As regards this clonotype: A much bigger clone sits one base away, suggesting this may be a read error. This rearrangement joins TRBV7-2 to TRBJ1-1; 7 nucleotides line up with TRBD1. The CDR3 is 15 residues long. Germline values: CDR1 SGHTA, CDR2 FQGNSA. CDR3: CANSPQTGSLSEAFF. The CDR3 DNA is TGTGCCAACAGCCCCCAGACAGGGTCTTTAAGTGAAGCTTTCTTT.

A few counts support this clonotype. The J gene is TRBJ2-3, the V gene TRBV4-3; 11 bases agree with TRBD2. The V gene's germline CDR1 is LGHNA and CDR2 YSLEER. J gave up 2 bases and V 1 base, and 14 bases lay outside the gene matches. CDR3 length: 20 amino acids. CDR3 bases: TGCGCCAGCAGCCAAGGTTTGGTGAGACTAGCGGGATTCCTCACAGATACGCAGTATTTT. Translation: CASSQGLVRLAGFLTDTQYF.

The rearrangement joins TRBV5-5 to TRBJ2-2; D is ambiguous. Deletions cut 4 bases from V and 0 bases from J, with 7 bases between. Per the germline V gene, CDR1 is SGHKS and CDR2 is YYEKEE (reference sequence). There are 14 residues in the CDR3. CDR3 nucleotides: TGTGCCAGCAGCCGAACACCGAACACCGGGGAGCTGTTTTTT. It codes for CASSRTPNTGELFF.

This clonotype was picked up a small number of times. This chain joins TRBV19 and TRBJ1-1; D is ambiguous. Germline V gene data show CDR1 as LNHDA and CDR2 as SQIVND (reference sequence). This CDR3 has 13 amino acids. Trimming pared 4 bases from V and 3 bases from J, leaving 9 bases between. The CDR3 region is CASSTDVDTEAFF. The CDR3 DNA reads TGTGCCAGTAGTACAGACGTAGACACTGAAGCTTTCTTT.

This clonotype occurred a few times. V is TRBV27 and J is TRBJ2-3; TRBD2 agrees at 10 bases. The CDR3 is made up of 15 amino acids. Germline V CDR1 and CDR2: MNHEY, SMNVEV (reference sequence). The V and J ends lost 6 bases and 2 bases, in that order; junction bases with no gene match: 5. CDR3: CASRRGTSATDTQYF. DNA of the CDR3: TGTGCCAGCAGAAGAGGGACTAGCGCCACAGATACGCAGTATTTT.

In this sample, this clonotype turned up a few times. The rearrangement links TRBV7-9 to TRBJ2-1; D is possibly TRBD1 or TRBD2 (6 bases each). Germline-derived CDR1 and CDR2 are SEHNR and FQNEAQ (reference sequence). Trimming removed 6 bases from V and 8 bases from J, with 20 bases in between. This CDR3 contains 15 residues. In DNA form, the CDR3 reads TGTGCCAGCAGTCAAGGGGGGCCCACTGGGGATGAGCAGTTCTTC. It specifies CASSQGGPTGDEQFF.